One and the same sample provided the 15 T cell receptor beta chains below, sequenced in a study of CDR3 diversity in severe acne. TCRdb recomputed calls from the PCR reads with MiXCR, one row per CDR3 protein. Found here are 65,000 to 95,000 distinct CDR3 sequences, 45% to 65% of them singletons; the top ten hold roughly an eighth. Sequencing used blood. These receptors all come from a male donor in good health, without acne.

This clonotype was counted at least ten times. The V gene is TRBV5-8, the J gene TRBJ2-5, with 11 bases fitting TRBD1. Germline loops: CDR1 SGHTS, CDR2 YDEGEE. The ends lost 4 bases at V and 2 bases at J; junction bases unmatched: 10. The CDR3 runs 17 residues. This chain's CDR3 is CASSRGPGTGGQETQYF. DNA of the CDR3: TGTGCCAGCAGCAGAGGTCCCGGGACAGGGGGGCAAGAGACCCAGTACTTC.

The table lists this clonotype with a few counts. The J gene is TRBJ1-2, the V gene TRBV24-1; 11 bases match TRBD1. Germline V lookup: CDR1 KGHDR, CDR2 SFDVKD. The CDR3 sequence is 15 residues long. With V trimmed by 2 bases and J by 6 bases, 4 bases remained unmatched. The CDR3 nucleotides are TGTGCCACCAGTGATTCCCGGACAGGGGGCGATGGCTACACCTTC. It codes for CATSDSRTGGDGYTF.

In the case of this clonotype: This may be a read error, as it is one base from a much larger clone. CDR3 loop: CASSGGNSPLHF. The CDR3 nucleotides are TGTGCCAGCAGCGGAGGGAATTCACCCCTCCACTTT. The chain links TRBV9 to TRBJ1-6; D gene ambiguous. The CDR3 is 12 residues long. Trimming removed 3 bases from V and 7 bases from J, with 5 bases in between. CDR1 and CDR2 from the germline V gene are SGDLS and YYNGEE.

As DNA, the CDR3 is TGTGCCAGCAGCCGGGGGGGGGCGAACAATGAGCAGTTCTTC. Its translation is CASSRGGANNEQFF. This sequence joins TRBV7-9 and TRBJ2-1; the match to TRBD2 covers 8 bases. The germline V gene has CDR1 SEHNR and CDR2 FQNEAQ (reference sequence). The V segment lost 5 bases and the J segment 5 bases; nucleotides outside the gene matches: 5. The CDR3 consists of 14 residues.

The chain employs TRBV20-1 and TRBJ2-5, with 10 positions matching TRBD2. The J call may be in error: the DNA end matches TRBJ2-1 better. The CDR3 contains 17 residues. Germline loops: CDR1 DFQATT, CDR2 SNEGSKA (reference sequence). CDR3 loop: CSARDLLAGRDYNEQFF. The CDR3 bases are TGCAGTGCTAGAGACTTACTAGCGGGAAGGGACTACAATGAGCAGTTCTTC.

The CDR3 bases are TGTGCCAGCAGTTCCGCCGGGACAGGCGAGCAGTACTTC. Translating gives CASSSAGTGEQYF. The chain links TRBV6-5 to TRBJ2-7; 8 nucleotides match TRBD1. V was clipped by 4 bases and J by 6 bases; unmatched bases: 5. The CDR3 loop spans 13 amino acids. The germline V gene encodes CDR1 MNHEY and CDR2 SVGAGI.

This clonotype was seen a single time. One end of the junction varies from germline; a read error may be responsible. The chain is built from TRBV15 and TRBJ2-2; D is perhaps TRBD1 or TRBD2 (5 bases each). The germline gives CDR1 LNHNV, CDR2 YYDKDF (reference sequence). The CDR3 runs 13 residues. The CDR3 is CVTSWGTDGELFF. The CDR3 DNA is TGTGTCACCAGCTGGGGGACGGACGGGGAGCTGTTTTTT.

The rearrangement uses TRBV28 and TRBJ1-2; D unclear. CDR1 and CDR2 (germline): MDHEN, SYDVKM. The CDR3 sequence is 14 residues long. Trimming cost V 6 bases and J 0 bases, with 11 bases left between them. The CDR3 DNA reads as TGTGCCAGCAGCGTCGGCTCAGCTAACTATGGCTACACCTTC. Protein sequence: CASSVGSANYGYTF.

This clonotype was observed many times. The CDR3 DNA follows: TGCGCCAGCAGCTCCCCGGGACAGGGAGATGCCTATGGCTACACCTTC. Protein sequence: CASSSPGQGDAYGYTF. This chain links TRBV4-1 with TRBJ1-2, with TRBD1 identical over 9 bases. Per germline, CDR1 MGHRA and CDR2 YSYEKL. The CDR3 totals 16 residues. V gave up 5 bases and J gave up 4 bases; unmatched junction bases: 11.

In the case of this clonotype: This likely comes from a read error, as the CDR3 has no conserved phenylalanine or tryptophan at its end. The DNA is omitted, as the CDR3 cannot be located on it reliably, and the CDR3 follows TCRdb's listing. J is TRBJ2-5 and V is TRBV5-1. From germline, CDR1 is SGHRS and CDR2 YFSETQ. The CDR3 spans 14 amino acids, including both terminal residues. The chain's CDR3 is CASSLGVDGYTFGS.

CDR3 amino acids: CATSEGLAGDEQFF. DNA for the CDR3: TGTGCCACCAGTGAGGGACTAGCGGGAGATGAGCAGTTCTTC. The V call is TRBV24-1, the J call TRBJ2-1; 14 nucleotides line up with TRBD2. The CDR3 extends over 14 amino acids. CDR1 is KGHDR, CDR2 SFDVKD, per germline. V shed 4 bases, J shed 8 bases, and the junction held 0 bases outside the gene matches.

The chain carries TRBV6-1 and TRBJ2-7, with a tentative D call TRBD2 (6 bases). CDR3 length: 13 amino acids. CDR1 MNHNS and CDR2 SASEGT come from the germline V gene. Trimming left V 6 bases short and J 3 bases short, with 12 bases between. CDR3 region: CASSLARGYEQYF. The CDR3 coding sequence is TGTGCCAGCAGCCTGGCGCGGGGCTACGAGCAGTACTTC.

Note on this clonotype: A junction boundary mismatches the germline segment, possibly from a read error. CDR3 protein: CASSPGTSGRRGQETQYF. DNA for the CDR3: TGTGCTAGCAGCCCGGGGACTAGCGGGAGGAGGGGCCAAGAGACCCAGTACTTC. The V gene is TRBV7-7, the J gene TRBJ2-5; 15 bases align to TRBD2. Germline CDR1 is SSHAT and CDR2 is FNYEAQ (reference sequence). The CDR3 is made up of 18 amino acids.

This clonotype was seen only a few times. The chain uses TRBV2 and TRBJ1-2, with D unclear. The CDR3 spans 12 residues. V lost 2 bases to trimming and J lost 6 bases, with 7 bases between them. The germline V gene has CDR1 SNHLY and CDR2 FYNNEI. The CDR3: CASSENRDGYTF. CDR3 DNA sequence: TGTGCCAGCAGTGAAAACCGGGATGGCTACACCTTC. The full variable domain, rest sourced from reference TRBV2 and TRBJ1-2, is EPEVTQTPSHQVTQMGQEVILRCVPISNHLYFYWYRQILGQKVEFLVSFYNNEISEKSEIFDDQFSVERPDGSNFTLKIRSTKLEDSAMYFCASSENRDGYTFGSGTRLTVV.

CDR3 DNA sequence: TGTGCCAGCAGCCCACGACAGGGGATGGATGGCTACACCTTC. Residues: CASSPRQGMDGYTF. The chain recombines TRBV7-9 with TRBJ1-2; TRBD1 matches 8 bases. The CDR3 runs to 14 residues. CDR1 and CDR2 from the germline V gene are SEHNR and FQNEAQ (reference sequence). V lost 5 bases and J lost 6; bases outside the gene matches: 8.